What follows are 17 T cell receptor beta chains derived from one specimen sequenced in a study of T cells in Graves' hyperthyroidism and ophthalmopathy. The CDR3 regions of TCR beta were amplified from RNA transcripts. When the TCR CDR3 underwent first-round RT-PCR, the HTBI primer set was used. TCRdb reprocessed the multiplex PCR reads via MiXCR and lists one record per CDR3 protein. The sample yields 650,000 to 800,000 distinct CDR3 sequences, just under 45% seen once. The sequencing sample was made of peripheral blood or thyroid tissue (not recorded which). Receptor source: an adult man with Graves' disease, either hyperthyroidism or ophthalmopathy (not recorded which).

This clonotype was detected many times. The V and J genes are TRBV10-2 and TRBJ1-1; TRBD1 might be the D (5 bases). The CDR3 contains 13 residues. V lost 11 bases and J lost 0, with 13 bases in between. Germline V gives CDR1 WSHSY, CDR2 SAAADI. CDR3: CASSGTLNTEAFF. The DNA of the CDR3 is TGCGCCTCCTCAGGGACCCTGAACACTGAAGCTTTCTTT.

V usage is TRBV10-3 and J usage is TRBJ1-6; a weak D match, TRBD1 (5 bases). CDR1 and CDR2 (germline): ENHRY, SYGVKD. The CDR3 sequence is 14 residues long. Between the trimmed V and J ends, which lost 10 bases and 3 bases, there was a span of 13 bases. CDR3 region: CATGGLNYNSPLHF. The CDR3 coding sequence is TGTGCCACCGGGGGACTTAACTATAATTCACCCCTCCACTTT.

This clonotype appeared many times. The rearrangement links TRBV7-9 to TRBJ1-1; D unresolved. The V end was cut by 3 bases, the J end by 0 bases, with 5 bases between. The germline V gene has CDR1 SEHNR and CDR2 FQNEAQ (reference sequence). The CDR3 is 13 amino acids. CDR3 amino acids: CASSFPMNTEAFF. The CDR3 DNA follows: TGTGCCAGCAGCTTCCCTATGAACACTGAAGCTTTCTTT. Full variable domain (outside the CDR3, taken from reference TRBV7-9 and TRBJ1-1): DTGVSQNPRHKITKRGQNVTFRCDPISEHNRLYWYRQTLGQGPEFLTYFQNEAQLEKSRLLSDRFSAERPKGSFSTLEIQRTEQGDSAMYLCASSFPMNTEAFFGQGTRLTVV.

The chain links TRBV20-1 to TRBJ2-5; D gene uncertain. V gave up 0 bases and J gave up 4 bases, with 6 bases separating them. This CDR3 comprises 12 residues. Per germline, CDR1 DFQATT and CDR2 SNEGSKA (reference sequence). The CDR3: CSARETLETQYF. CDR3 coding DNA: TGCAGTGCTAGAGAGACCTTAGAGACCCAGTACTTC.

This clonotype was seen a few times. One junction end disagrees with the germline gene, perhaps due to a read error. The V gene is TRBV10-3, the J gene TRBJ1-1; TRBD1 might be the D (5 bases). The CDR3 extends over 13 amino acids. The germline V gene encodes CDR1 ENHRY and CDR2 SYGVKD. The DNA for the CDR3 is TGTGCCAGCAGTGTCTCAGGGTGGACTGAAGCTTTCTTT. Its protein product is CASSVSGWTEAFF.

This clonotype was counted only a few times. The gene calls are TRBV6-1 and TRBJ2-5, with TRBD2 identical over 13 bases. Trimming at V came to 5 bases and at J to 3 bases, leaving 6 bases not matched to a gene. CDR1 is MNHNS and CDR2 is SASEGT in the germline V gene. The CDR3 consists of 16 residues. This CDR3 is CASSPETSGGKETQYF. Here the CDR3 DNA reads TGTGCCAGCAGTCCCGAGACTAGCGGGGGGAAAGAGACCCAGTACTTC.

The chain employs TRBV7-8 and TRBJ1-6; the D gene is possibly TRBD1 (6 bases). CDR3 size: 16 residues. Per the germline V gene, CDR1 is SGHVS and CDR2 is FQNEAQ. Trimming left V 3 bases short and J 7 bases short, with 16 bases between. The CDR3 bases are TGTGCCAGCAGCTTGTTGACAGGTCGAGTGAATTCACCCCTCCACTTT. Its translation: CASSLLTGRVNSPLHF.

J is TRBJ1-5 and V is TRBV7-8, with a possible D match to TRBD1 (5 bases). Germline V gene sequence: CDR1 SGHVS, CDR2 FQNEAQ. There are 17 residues in the CDR3. V lost 0 bases and J lost 0, with 12 bases in between. Written as DNA, the CDR3 is TGTGCCAGCAGCTTAGCTGGCAGGGAGTATAGCAATCAGCCCCAGCATTTT. Translation gives CASSLAGREYSNQPQHF. Variable domain in full (rest from reference TRBV7-8 and TRBJ1-5): GAGVSQSPRYKVAKRGQDVALRCDPISGHVSLFWYQQALGQGPEFLTYFQNEAQLDKSGLPSDRFFAERPEGSVSTLKIQRTQQEDSAVYLCASSLAGREYSNQPQHFGDGTRLSIL.

The chain is built from TRBV7-6 and TRBJ1-5; D is undetermined. CDR1 is SGHVS, CDR2 FNYEAQ, per germline. The CDR3 is made up of 14 amino acids. Trimming shortened V by 7 bases and J by 0 bases, and 10 bases separated the two germline ends. CDR3 coding DNA: TGTGCCAGCAAACGGTCCTATAGCAATCAGCCCCAGCATTTT. It codes for CASKRSYSNQPQHF. Filled out from reference TRBV7-6 and TRBJ1-5, the complete variable domain reads GAGVSQSPRYKVTKRGQDVALRCDPISGHVSLYWYRQALGQGPEFLTYFNYEAQQDKSGLPNDRFSAERPEGSISTLTIQRTEQRDSAMYRCASKRSYSNQPQHFGDGTRLSIL.

The chain carries TRBV6-6 and TRBJ1-5; TRBD1 is a possible D gene (5 bases). V was clipped by 0 bases and J by 4 bases, with 10 bases between them. From germline, CDR1 is MNHNY and CDR2 SVGAGI (reference sequence). This CDR3 spans 15 amino acids. CDR3 protein: CASSYSLEGNQPQHF. The CDR3 nucleotides are TGTGCCAGCAGTTACTCATTGGAGGGGAATCAGCCCCAGCATTTT.

This clonotype was detected many times. The chain employs TRBV25-1 and TRBJ2-7, with 7 nucleotides matching TRBD2. The CDR3 has 14 residues. CDR1 and CDR2 (germline): MGHDK, SYGVNS. The V segment lost 1 base and the J segment 6 bases; nucleotides outside the gene matches: 6. The CDR3 DNA is TGTGCCAGCAGTGAATTCCGGACGGGGGGCGAGCAGTACTTC. Encoded protein: CASSEFRTGGEQYF.

The gene calls are TRBV5-1 and TRBJ1-1, with D possibly matching TRBD1 (6 bases). From germline, CDR1 is SGHRS and CDR2 YFSETQ. Trimming removed 1 base at V and 6 bases at J, with 10 bases between. The CDR3 totals 13 residues. CDR3 residues: CASSLSGDAEAFF. CDR3 DNA sequence: TGCGCCAGCAGCTTGTCAGGGGACGCTGAAGCTTTCTTT.

A remark on this clonotype: At one boundary the junction diverges from the germline segment, which might be a read error. The chain uses TRBV2 and TRBJ2-7, with 7 bases aligning to TRBD2. The germline V gene encodes CDR1 SNHLY and CDR2 FYNNEI. This CDR3 is 15 amino acids long. CDR3 DNA sequence: TGTGCCATCAGTGAGGGAGGGACCTCTAGGAACGAGCAGTACTTC. Amino acids: CAISEGGTSRNEQYF.

This clonotype was observed many times. The CDR3 region has the DNA TGCAGCGTTAGCTCGTACGGGGAGTTGAACACTGAAGCTTTCTTT. Protein: CSVSSYGELNTEAFF. The V and J genes are TRBV29-1 and TRBJ1-1, with no clear D. This CDR3 comprises 15 residues. Deletions cut 5 bases from V and 0 bases from J, with 16 bases between. The germline gives CDR1 SQVTM, CDR2 ANQGSEA.

V usage is TRBV25-1 and J usage is TRBJ1-6; the D is unclear. The CDR3 totals 11 residues. The germline V and J ends were trimmed by 6 bases and 14 bases, with 11 bases remaining between them. The germline CDR1 and CDR2 sequences are MGHDK and SYGVNS. This chain's CDR3 is CASRDPSALHF. The CDR3 DNA reads as TGTGCCAGCAGGGACCCCTCGGCCCTCCACTTT.

This clonotype was found a few times. V is TRBV25-1 and J is TRBJ1-2, with unresolved D. Trimming removed 5 bases at V and 5 bases at J, with 12 bases between. Per the germline V gene, CDR1 is MGHDK and CDR2 is SYGVNS. The CDR3 has 13 residues. DNA of the CDR3: TGTGCCAGCAGTTACAGAGACGGATATGGCTACACCTTC. Translated, it gives CASSYRDGYGYTF.

The V call is TRBV5-1, the J call TRBJ1-1; 8 nucleotides align to TRBD1. Trimming took 0 bases from V and 4 from J; bases not matched to a gene: 5. The CDR3 length is 15 residues. Germline V gene sequence: CDR1 SGHRS, CDR2 YFSETQ. In DNA, the CDR3 is TGCGCCAGCAGCTTGGCAGGGGGCGCCGCCACTGAAGCTTTCTTT. It yields the protein CASSLAGGAATEAFF.